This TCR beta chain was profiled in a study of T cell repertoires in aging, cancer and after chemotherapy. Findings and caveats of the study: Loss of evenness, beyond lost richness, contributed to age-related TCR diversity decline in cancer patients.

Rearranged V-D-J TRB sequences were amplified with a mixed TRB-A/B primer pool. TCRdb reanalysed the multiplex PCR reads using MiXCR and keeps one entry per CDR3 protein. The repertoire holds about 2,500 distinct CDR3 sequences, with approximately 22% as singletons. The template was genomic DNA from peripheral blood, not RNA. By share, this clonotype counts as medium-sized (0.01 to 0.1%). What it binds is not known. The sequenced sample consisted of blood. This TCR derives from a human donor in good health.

CDR3 loop: CASSGQEDTEAFF. Here the CDR3 DNA reads TGTGCCAGCAGCGGACAGGAGGACACTGAAGCTTTCTTT. V usage is TRBV6-5 and J usage is TRBJ1-1; 7 positions match TRBD1. V gave up 6 bases and J gave up 3 bases; unmatched junction bases: 4. Germline lookup yields CDR1 MNHEY and CDR2 SVGAGI. The CDR3 runs 13 residues.